The rows below give T cell receptor beta chains drawn from one sample of a study of T cells in Graves' hyperthyroidism and ophthalmopathy. TCRdb re-called the multiplex PCR reads with MiXCR, one entry per CDR3 protein. The data show around 600,000 distinct CDR3 sequences, 14% seen once. Specimen: blood. The receptors here all came from a young woman with Graves' ophthalmopathy. Both conserved end residues are part of each CDR3. The D gene is left open where the match is weak. Clone size is not always given. Where it is, it says once, few, many or a class for expanded clones.

>few|TRBV3-1|TRBJ2-3|TRBD2
TGTGCCAGCAGCCAAGAGGTGGCGGGAGCTCTCACAGATACGCAGTATTTT
CASSQEVAGALTDTQYF
>many|TRBV12-3/TRBV12-4|TRBJ1-2|.
TGTGCCAGCAGTTTCGGGTACAGGGTGCCTAACTATGGCTACACCTTC
CASSFGYRVPNYGYTF
>many|TRBV9|TRBJ2-5|.
TGTGCCAGCAGCGTATACGGCGGGCAACAAGAGACCCAGTACTTC
CASSVYGGQQETQYF
>many|TRBV6-5|TRBJ2-1|TRBD2
TGTGCCAGCAGTTACTCCCCACTAGCGGGGATCTACAATGAGCAGTTCTTC
CASSYSPLAGIYNEQFF
>many|TRBV2|TRBJ2-7|.
TGTGCCAGCAGTGACTCGGGGTTCGACTACGAGCAGTACTTC
CASSDSGFDYEQYF
>many|TRBV7-3|TRBJ2-5|TRBD1
TGTGCCAGCAGCTCGGACAGGCTGGGGGAGACCCAGTACTTC
CASSSDRLGETQYF
>few|TRBV30|TRBJ2-3|.
TGTGCCTGGAGTCCGCTAACCACAGATACGCAGTATTTT
CAWSPLTTDTQYF
>many|TRBV11-2|TRBJ2-1|.
TGTGCCAGCAGCTTTGAGGGTTTACGTAATGAGCAGTTCTTC
CASSFEGLRNEQFF
>many|TRBV7-8|TRBJ2-7|TRBD1
TGTGCCACCACCCGGGACAGGGCCTACGAGCAGTACTTC
CATTRDRAYEQYF
>many|TRBV6-1|TRBJ2-5|.
TGTGCCAGCAGAAGGGACAACCTGGGGGAGACCCAGTACTTC
CASRRDNLGETQYF
>many|TRBV9|TRBJ1-6|.
TGTGCCAGCGGGGAGGGTCCGGGAACGGGTGGTCGGTCACCCCTCCACTTT
CASGEGPGTGGRSPLHF
>few|TRBV7-7|TRBJ2-7|TRBD1
TGTGCTAGCAGGGGGATTGGGACAGGGGAATTCAGATGTGAGGAGCAGTACTTC
CASRGIGTGEFRCEEQYF
>many|TRBV28|TRBJ2-5|.
TGTGCCAGCAGGGGTACTAAGACCCAGTACTTC
CASRGTKTQYF
>many|TRBV9|TRBJ2-2|.
TGTGCCAGCAGCCTACACCTTCCGGGGACCGGGGAGCTGTTTTTT
CASSLHLPGTGELFF
>many|TRBV30|TRBJ2-7|TRBD1
TGTGCCTGCTACAGGGGTGGTTTGTACGAGCAGTACTTC
CACYRGGLYEQYF
>.|TRBV3-1|TRBJ1-6|.
TGTGCCAGCAGCGCAGCAGGGACTAGATCACCCCTCCACTTT
CASSAAGTRSPLHF
>many|TRBV11-2|TRBJ2-2|.
TGTGCCAGCAGCTTAGACGGCCACGGGGAGCTGTTTTTT
CASSLDGHGELFF
>many|TRBV12-3/TRBV12-4|TRBJ2-7|.
TGTGCCAGCAGTTCTTCTAATCTCGTCTGGGAGCAGTACTTC
CASSSSNLVWEQYF
>.|TRBV7-3|TRBJ2-5|.
TGTGCCAGTAGCCCGGTGCAGGGAGAGACCCAGTACTTC
CASSPVQGETQYF